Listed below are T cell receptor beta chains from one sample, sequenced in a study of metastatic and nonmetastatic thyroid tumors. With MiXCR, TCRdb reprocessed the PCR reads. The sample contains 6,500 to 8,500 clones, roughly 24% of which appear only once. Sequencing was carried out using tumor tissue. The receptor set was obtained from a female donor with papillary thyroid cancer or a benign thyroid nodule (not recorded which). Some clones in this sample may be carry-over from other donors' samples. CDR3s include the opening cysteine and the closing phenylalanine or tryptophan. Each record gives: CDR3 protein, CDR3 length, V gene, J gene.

CDR3aa: CAIRRGGDSYEQYF
len: 14
v_gene: TRBV10-3
j_gene: TRBJ2-7

CDR3aa: CASSDGALVEQYF
len: 13
v_gene: TRBV2
j_gene: TRBJ2-7

CDR3aa: CASRQQGADNQPQHF
len: 15
v_gene: TRBV2
j_gene: TRBJ1-5

CDR3aa: CASSFGTSDRTDTQYF
len: 16
v_gene: TRBV27
j_gene: TRBJ2-3

CDR3aa: CASRRDSTYEQYF
len: 13
v_gene: TRBV6-1
j_gene: TRBJ2-7

CDR3aa: CASSDSFGSTSGGYTF
len: 16
v_gene: TRBV6-1
j_gene: TRBJ1-2

CDR3aa: CASSSGTGPNYVYTF
len: 15
v_gene: TRBV5-1
j_gene: TRBJ1-2

CDR3aa: CASSHRSTGGREAFF
len: 15
v_gene: TRBV28
j_gene: TRBJ1-1

CDR3aa: CASSIRKGSPLHF
len: 13
v_gene: TRBV19
j_gene: TRBJ1-6

CDR3aa: CASSPTVPNTGELFF
len: 15
v_gene: TRBV19
j_gene: TRBJ2-2

CDR3aa: CASSDIAGAPEQYF
len: 14
v_gene: TRBV10-2
j_gene: TRBJ2-7

CDR3aa: CSVEEAGGYVYTF
len: 13
v_gene: TRBV29-1
j_gene: TRBJ1-2

CDR3aa: CASSEINTGELFF
len: 13
v_gene: TRBV6-1
j_gene: TRBJ2-2

CDR3aa: CASSQVPSGGEETQYF
len: 16
v_gene: TRBV3-1
j_gene: TRBJ2-5

CDR3aa: CASSFVPSGALGDEQFF
len: 17
v_gene: TRBV7-2
j_gene: TRBJ2-1

CDR3aa: CATKAEGQPQHF
len: 12
v_gene: TRBV24-1
j_gene: TRBJ1-5

CDR3aa: CASNPQGQGVETQYF
len: 15
v_gene: TRBV9
j_gene: TRBJ2-5